The 21 T cell receptor beta chains in this list originate from one sample, sequenced in a study of beta chain features in type 1 diabetes. Overall study results and limits: Across all four CD4+ subsets, people with type 1 diabetes showed modestly shorter TCRB CDR3s.

The antigens these receptors bind are not known. The study reverse transcribed the entire isolated RNA, so it sequenced expressed TCRB transcripts. Generated by immunoSEQ multiplex PCR, the TCRdb table keeps only in-frame clones and is missing some. The sample has some 270,000 clones, 11% seen once. Input material: naive CD4+ T cells from blood. These receptors were obtained from a man aged 25 to 40 with type 1 diabetes.

This clone was detected only a few times. The chain links TRBV2 to TRBJ2-5; no definite D call. Germline V gene data show CDR1 as SNHLY and CDR2 as FYNNEI. The CDR3 contains 14 residues. V lost 10 bases and J lost 0, with 15 bases in between. Here the CDR3 DNA reads TGTGCCACGTATGGGCCGGTGTACCAAGAGACCCAGTACTTC. This codes for CATYGPVYQETQYF.

Only a few counts were recorded for this clone. The chain uses TRBV27 and TRBJ2-7, with 8 nucleotides matching TRBD2. The CDR3 is 14 amino acids. V lost 6 bases and J lost 1; bases outside the gene matches: 5. Per the germline V gene, CDR1 is MNHEY and CDR2 is SMNVEV (reference sequence). CDR3 DNA sequence: TGTGCCAGCAGCGCCGGGACTAGGTCCTACGAGCAGTACTTC. Its translation: CASSAGTRSYEQYF.

This chain joins TRBV4-1 and TRBJ2-5; 10 bases align to TRBD2. The V and J ends lost 1 base and 9 bases, in that order; junction bases with no gene match: 11. This CDR3 has 16 residues. Germline V CDR1 and CDR2: MGHRA, YSYEKL. The DNA for the CDR3 is TGCGCCAGCAGCCAAGTTGGGCTAGCGGGGGTAGCGGCCCAGTACTTC. It is translated as CASSQVGLAGVAAQYF.

The rearrangement joins TRBV10-2 to TRBJ2-7; no clear D. The CDR3 loop spans 13 amino acids. The V gene's germline CDR1 is WSHSY and CDR2 SAAADI. Trimming pared 8 bases from V and 1 base from J, leaving 12 bases between. The CDR3 spells CASSRLYSYEQYF. The CDR3 bases are TGCGCCAGCTCGAGACTCTATTCCTACGAGCAGTACTTC.

This clone appeared a few times. The chain couples TRBV18 to TRBJ1-3, with TRBD1 as a possible D gene (5 bases). V was shortened by 3 bases and J by 0 bases, with 9 bases between the two germline ends. Germline values: CDR1 KGHSH, CDR2 LQKENI. The CDR3 is 15 residues long. The CDR3 DNA reads as TGTGCCAGCTCACCGAACGGGGGCTCTGGAAACACCATATATTTT. Amino acid sequence: CASSPNGGSGNTIYF.

The chain recombines TRBV7-9 with TRBJ2-2, with D possibly TRBD1 on 5 matching bases. Trimming shortened V by 0 bases and J by 5 bases, and 16 bases separated the two germline ends. The CDR3 consists of 17 residues. Germline loops: CDR1 SEHNR, CDR2 FQNEAQ (reference sequence). Here the CDR3 reads CASSLASGLAETGELFF. For the CDR3, the DNA is TGTGCCAGCAGCTTAGCGTCAGGGCTCGCGGAGACCGGGGAGCTGTTTTTT.

This clone was picked up a small number of times. The gene calls are TRBV19 and TRBJ2-4, with 14 nucleotides matching TRBD2. The germline V gene has CDR1 LNHDA and CDR2 SQIVND (reference sequence). The CDR3 sequence is 18 residues long. After removal of 5 bases from V and 8 bases from J, the junction contained 14 bases not matched to a gene. The CDR3 spells CASSGGGLAGATLYIQYF. CDR3 in DNA: TGTGCCAGTAGTGGGGGGGGACTAGCGGGGGCCACCCTCTACATTCAGTACTTC.

This chain joins TRBV27 and TRBJ1-6; D ambiguous. Germline lookup yields CDR1 MNHEY and CDR2 SMNVEV (reference sequence). V was cut by 5 bases and J by 9 bases, with 20 bases left in between. The CDR3 is 16 residues long. The CDR3 loop reads CASSGSVGELVSPLHF. The CDR3, as DNA: TGTGCCAGCAGTGGGTCGGTGGGCGAATTAGTTTCACCCCTCCACTTT.

In this sample, this clone turned up a few times. CDR3 loop: CASSRGQNQETQYF. The CDR3 region has the DNA TGTGCCAGCAGCCGTGGACAGAACCAAGAGACCCAGTACTTC. The chain uses TRBV5-4 and TRBJ2-5, with a weak D call TRBD1 (6 bases). Germline assignment: CDR1 SGHNT and CDR2 YYREEE (reference sequence). This CDR3 contains 14 residues. V lost 4 bases to trimming and J lost 0 bases, with 10 bases between them.

There are a few counts of this clone. The genes are TRBV11-2 and TRBJ1-6; 7 bases line up with TRBD1. From germline, CDR1 is SGHAT and CDR2 FQNNGV. The CDR3 covers 15 residues. Trimming at V came to 4 bases and at J to 7 bases, leaving 7 bases not matched to a gene. The CDR3 region is CASSSNRGRNSPLHF. The CDR3 region has the DNA TGTGCCAGCAGCTCGAACAGGGGCAGGAATTCACCCCTCCACTTT.

This clone came up a few times. The V and J genes are TRBV30 and TRBJ1-1; D perhaps matches TRBD1 (6 bases). The V end was cut by 8 bases, the J end by 0 bases, with 10 bases between. Germline V lookup: CDR1 GTSNPN, CDR2 SVGIG (reference sequence). The CDR3 is made up of 12 amino acids. CDR3 sequence: CAKGVLNTEAFF. The CDR3 region has the DNA TGTGCCAAGGGGGTCTTGAACACTGAAGCTTTCTTT.

This chain links TRBV12-5 with TRBJ2-7; the D gene is possibly TRBD2 (6 bases). The CDR3 spans 14 residues. The germline V gene encodes CDR1 LGHNT and CDR2 FRNRAP. V was pared by 5 bases and J by 5 bases, with 16 bases between. The CDR3 DNA follows: TGTGCTAGTGGTCTCCGGGACTCTACCAACGAGCAGTACTTC. Its translation: CASGLRDSTNEQYF.

This clone appeared a few times. The J gene is TRBJ1-1, the V gene TRBV28; a weak D match, TRBD1 (5 bases). The germline V gene encodes CDR1 MDHEN and CDR2 SYDVKM. This CDR3 is built from 11 residues. The ends were cut back, 8 bases at V and 11 bases at J, with 15 bases in the middle. CDR3 bases: TGTGCCAGCGGACCCCTGACAGTGGCTTTCTTT. The encoded protein is CASGPLTVAFF.

This clone showed up just a few times. The gene calls are TRBV28 and TRBJ1-1; 8 positions agree with TRBD1. Germline CDR1 reads MDHEN; CDR2 reads SYDVKM. This CDR3 is built from 15 residues. After removal of 6 bases from V and 3 bases from J, the junction contained 9 bases not matched to a gene. CDR3 in amino acids: CASRPRDRLDTEAFF. The CDR3 nucleotides read TGTGCCAGCAGGCCCCGGGACAGGTTGGACACTGAAGCTTTCTTT.

This clone was picked up a small number of times. This chain connects TRBV27 to TRBJ2-7; TRBD1 is a possible D gene (5 bases). Trimming removed 6 bases at V and 3 bases at J, with 15 bases between. The germline CDR1 and CDR2 sequences are MNHEY and SMNVEV (reference sequence). The length of the CDR3 is 14 residues. Here the CDR3 DNA reads TGTGCCAGCAGGTGGGGAACAGGCTTCTACGAGCAGTACTTC. Its protein is CASRWGTGFYEQYF.

V is TRBV5-4 and J is TRBJ1-1; no definite D call. V lost 4 bases and J lost 4, with 14 bases in between. Germline V gene data show CDR1 as SGHNT and CDR2 as YYREEE (reference sequence). This CDR3 spans 14 amino acids. The DNA of the CDR3 is TGTGCCAGCAGCCCCTACCGGGAAGGCACTGAAGCTTTCTTT. Translated: CASSPYREGTEAFF.

This clone was detected only a few times. The chain has TRBV11-2 and TRBJ1-2, with D possibly matching TRBD1 (6 bases). Looked up from germline, CDR1 is SGHAT and CDR2 is FQNNGV. The CDR3 extends over 14 amino acids. V lost 2 bases and J lost 1, with 8 bases in between. CDR3 DNA: TGTGCCAGCAGCTTACGACAGGTTAACTATGGCTACACCTTC. Encoded protein: CASSLRQVNYGYTF.

This clone was counted only a few times. The V call is TRBV4-3, the J call TRBJ1-2; unclear D gene. Germline assignment: CDR1 LGHNA and CDR2 YSLEER. V was cut by 5 bases and J by 0 bases, with 10 bases left in between. The CDR3 spans 14 residues. CDR3 sequence (DNA): TGCGCCAGCAGCTGGACTTCAGCTAACTATGGCTACACCTTC. Protein product: CASSWTSANYGYTF.

This clone came up a few times. The V and J genes are TRBV5-1 and TRBJ2-6; no reliable D call. The CDR3 contains 17 residues. The V gene lost 1 base and the J gene lost 1 base, with 12 bases spanning the gap. Germline lookup yields CDR1 SGHRS and CDR2 YFSETQ. The CDR3 loop reads CASSLRSVGSGANVLTF. In DNA form, the CDR3 reads TGCGCCAGCAGCTTGCGAAGCGTTGGATCTGGGGCCAACGTCCTGACTTTC.

The CDR3 DNA sequence: TGTGCCAGCGGGATAGCGGGGGGGAATGAGCAGTTCTTC. Translating gives CASGIAGGNEQFF. This sequence joins TRBV6-4 and TRBJ2-1; 11 bases map to TRBD2. The CDR3 has 13 residues. J lost 7 bases, V lost 8 bases, and 4 bases had no gene match. The germline gives CDR1 MRHNA, CDR2 SNTAGT.

This clone was seen a handful of times. The chain is built from TRBV7-2 and TRBJ1-1; D remains unclear. CDR1 is SGHTA and CDR2 is FQGNSA in the germline V gene. V shed 8 bases and J shed 0 bases, with 10 bases lying between them. This CDR3 has 13 amino acids. The CDR3 is CASGDTMNTEAFF. CDR3 nucleotides: TGTGCCAGCGGAGATACCATGAACACTGAAGCTTTCTTT.